This T cell receptor beta chain was recovered during a study of Ad26.COV2.S vaccination and SARS-CoV-2 variants. Whole-study context: Each vaccinee took Ad26.COV2.S intramuscularly, once or twice 56 days apart.

Study findings and constraints: In vaccinated individuals, spike-specific CD8+ and CD4+ T cell responses reportedly displayed substantial breadth. Vaccinees and placebo recipients showed similar non-spike TCR breadth.

The table came from immunoSEQ multiplex PCR; TCRdb's copy has only in-frame clones and leaves some out. This table holds about 400,000 clones, 70% to 90% found once. Treatment specified: roughly 20 received Ad26.COV2.S at low or high dose, single or two shots; several received placebo; per-sample allocation not given. The study sampled participants on day 63 after the first vaccine or placebo injection. An 18-55-year-old adult in Boston served as donor. As for this clone: The antigen is undetermined.

Germline lookup yields CDR1 SGDLS and CDR2 YYNGEE. The CDR3 is 14 residues long. V was cut by 0 bases and J by 8 bases, with 13 bases left in between. J is TRBJ2-3 and V is TRBV9; D gene unclear. The source of this sequence is a person between 18 and 59 years old who received the Ad26.COV2.S COVID-19 vaccine or a placebo. The specimen was peripheral blood, collected in a trial of Ad26.COV2.S vaccine versus placebo. CDR3 sequence: CASSVGQRKGTQYF. DNA for the CDR3: TGTGCCAGCAGCGTAGGGCAGAGAAAAGGTACGCAGTATTTT.